Listed below are T cell receptor beta chains from one sample, sequenced in a study of T cell changes during pregnancy in multiple sclerosis. Data came from immunoSEQ multiplex PCR; TCRdb stores just in-frame clones and leaves some out. The table has about 130,000 clones, 96% seen once; the top ten hold approximately 0.45%. The sample was peripheral blood, taken after pregnancy. All receptors come from a female donor with multiple sclerosis, enrolled in a pregnancy study. Each CDR3 is given with its conserved first and last residue. Fields, in order: D gene, clone size, V gene, J gene, CDR3 protein, CDR3 DNA. A D gene is named only where the DNA matches it firmly. For some rows the clone size is stated as once, few or many, or as a class when expanded; others skip it.

-,-,TRBV4-1,TRBJ2-1,CASSHQDMGGGEQFF,TGCGCCAGCAGCCACCAAGATATGGGAGGAGGTGAGCAGTTCTTC
-,-,TRBV7-9,TRBJ1-1,CASSLVGGEAFF,TGTGCCAGCAGCTTAGTCGGAGGTGAAGCTTTCTTT
-,-,TRBV28,TRBJ2-1,CASSFLVSYNEQFF,TGTGCCAGCAGTTTTCTAGTTTCCTACAATGAGCAGTTCTTC
TRBD1,-,TRBV5-1,TRBJ2-7,CASSLTRGTAEQYF,TGCGCCAGCAGCCTGACGAGAGGGACAGCTGAGCAGTACTTC
-,-,TRBV4-2,TRBJ1-5,CASSQDPSNQPQHF,TGTGCCAGCAGCCAAGATCCGTCCAATCAGCCCCAGCATTTT
-,-,TRBV2,TRBJ1-5,CASQGQNSNQPQHF,TGTGCCTCCCAGGGGCAGAATAGCAATCAGCCCCAGCATTTT
TRBD1,-,TRBV10-3,TRBJ2-7,CAISVGDRGSEQYF,TGTGCCATCAGTGTTGGGGACAGGGGGAGCGAGCAGTACTTC
-,-,TRBV10-3,TRBJ2-5,CAISESGDGQETQYF,TGTGCCATCAGTGAGTCAGGGGATGGCCAAGAGACCCAGTACTTC
-,-,TRBV7-9,TRBJ1-2,CASSPGDSYYGYTF,TGTGCCAGCAGCCCGGGGGATTCCTACTATGGCTACACCTTC
TRBD1,-,TRBV6-5,TRBJ2-1,CASSYGTANNEQFF,TGTGCCAGCAGTTACGGGACAGCCAACAATGAGCAGTTCTTC
TRBD1,-,TRBV25-1,TRBJ1-2,CASSGGYGYTF,TGTGCCAGCTCAGGGGGCTATGGCTACACCTTC
-,-,TRBV2,TRBJ1-5,CASKDLFDQPQHF,TGTGCCAGCAAGGACTTGTTCGATCAGCCCCAGCATTTT
-,-,TRBV20-1,TRBJ2-7,CSAGTREQYF,TGCAGTGCTGGCACGCGGGAGCAGTACTTC
TRBD1,-,TRBV7-9,TRBJ1-3,CASSLRTGTSGNTIYF,TGTGCCAGCAGCCTTCGGACAGGGACCTCTGGAAACACCATATATTTT
-,-,TRBV7-2,TRBJ2-2,CASSLRTLDTGELFF,TGTGCCAGCAGCTTAAGGACACTGGACACCGGGGAGCTGTTTTTT
TRBD1,-,TRBV7-9,TRBJ2-3,CASSSLFRRGRRTDTQYF,TGTGCCAGCAGCAGTTTATTTCGCAGGGGGCGCAGAACAGATACGCAGTATTTT
-,-,TRBV29-1,TRBJ2-5,CSVLSMVETQYF,TGCAGCGTTCTTAGTATGGTGGAGACCCAGTACTTC
-,-,TRBV9,TRBJ2-2,CASSETNTGELFF,TGTGCCAGCAGCGAAACAAACACCGGGGAGCTGTTTTTT
TRBD1,-,TRBV5-6,TRBJ2-7,CASSLWTGTYGSSYEQYF,TGTGCCAGCAGCTTGTGGACAGGGACCTATGGGAGCTCCTACGAGCAGTACTTC
-,-,TRBV29-1,TRBJ2-7,CSVDGVGTYSYEQYF,TGCAGCGTTGACGGGGTCGGGACATACTCCTACGAGCAGTACTTC
-,-,TRBV18,TRBJ2-7,CASSPEGIYEQYF,TGTGCCAGCTCGCCCGAGGGAATCTACGAGCAGTACTTC
TRBD1,-,TRBV19,TRBJ2-7,CASKGQGDYEQYF,TGTGCCAGTAAGGGACAGGGGGACTACGAGCAGTACTTC
TRBD2,-,TRBV7-7,TRBJ2-3,CASSLEPPGTSGLADTQYF,TGTGCTAGCAGCTTAGAACCTCCCGGGACTAGCGGCCTCGCAGATACGCAGTATTTT
TRBD1,few,TRBV4-1,TRBJ1-1,CASSIGTAREAFF,TGCGCCAGCAGTATTGGGACAGCCCGTGAAGCTTTCTTT
-,once,TRBV7-9,TRBJ2-7,CATRLDSSYEQYF,TGTGCCACCAGGCTGGACTCCTCCTACGAGCAGTACTTC
TRBD1,-,TRBV5-1,TRBJ1-4,CASSLVGTVNEKLFF,TGCGCCAGCAGCTTGGTGGGGACAGTTAATGAAAAACTGTTTTTT
-,-,TRBV27,TRBJ2-1,CASRTKSASSYNEQFF,TGTGCCAGCAGGACGAAAAGCGCAAGCTCCTACAATGAGCAGTTCTTC
-,-,TRBV28,TRBJ1-1,CASSGLGVEAFF,TGTGCCAGCAGTGGCCTTGGTGTTGAAGCTTTCTTT
-,-,TRBV7-3,TRBJ1-3,CASSLTGGTSGNTIYF,TGTGCCAGCAGCCTCACGGGGGGGACTTCTGGAAACACCATATATTTT
TRBD1,-,TRBV7-8,TRBJ1-2,CASSLATGETYGYTF,TGTGCCAGCAGCTTAGCGACAGGGGAGACCTATGGCTACACCTTC
-,-,TRBV6-6,TRBJ1-1,CASQPPQGQAFF,TGTGCCAGCCAGCCCCCTCAGGGGCAAGCTTTCTTT
TRBD2,-,TRBV7-2,TRBJ2-2,CASSLAPLNGRATGELFF,TGTGCCAGCAGCTTAGCCCCTCTGAACGGGAGGGCCACCGGGGAGCTGTTTTTT
-,-,TRBV6-6,TRBJ2-3,CASTEVSSSTDTQYF,TGTGCCAGCACCGAAGTTAGTTCTAGCACAGATACGCAGTATTTT
TRBD2,-,TRBV11-2,TRBJ2-7,CASRPSGRGNYEQYF,TGTGCCAGCAGACCAAGCGGGAGGGGAAACTACGAGCAGTACTTC
TRBD2,-,TRBV28,TRBJ2-2,CASSFSGLAGGGGTGELFF,TGTGCCAGCAGTTTCTCGGGACTAGCGGGAGGGGGCGGCACCGGGGAGCTGTTTTTT
-,many,TRBV5-1,TRBJ1-2,CASSPGQGYGYTF,TGCGCCAGCAGCCCGGGACAAGGCTATGGCTACACCTTC
-,once,TRBV19,TRBJ2-7,CASSMAGPYEQYF,TGTGCCAGTAGTATGGCAGGGCCCTACGAGCAGTACTTC
-,-,TRBV7-2,TRBJ2-7,CASSATGQRGYEQYF,TGTGCCAGCAGCGCTACAGGTCAGCGAGGCTACGAGCAGTACTTC
-,-,TRBV6-6,TRBJ2-7,CASSFWGQVSYEQYF,TGTGCCAGCAGTTTCTGGGGGCAGGTGAGCTACGAGCAGTACTTC
-,-,TRBV2,TRBJ2-7,CASRGDSYEQYF,TGTGCCAGCAGAGGGGACTCCTACGAGCAGTACTTC
-,-,TRBV7-2,TRBJ1-2,CASSLSGGLGYTF,TGTGCCAGCAGCTTATCGGGGGGCTTGGGCTACACCTTC
TRBD1,-,TRBV28,TRBJ1-2,CASSPGQAFFSYGYTF,TGTGCCAGCAGTCCGGGACAGGCCTTTTTCTCCTATGGCTACACCTTC
-,-,TRBV6-5,TRBJ2-5,CASGPSLETQYF,TGTGCCAGCGGCCCCTCTTTGGAGACCCAGTACTTC